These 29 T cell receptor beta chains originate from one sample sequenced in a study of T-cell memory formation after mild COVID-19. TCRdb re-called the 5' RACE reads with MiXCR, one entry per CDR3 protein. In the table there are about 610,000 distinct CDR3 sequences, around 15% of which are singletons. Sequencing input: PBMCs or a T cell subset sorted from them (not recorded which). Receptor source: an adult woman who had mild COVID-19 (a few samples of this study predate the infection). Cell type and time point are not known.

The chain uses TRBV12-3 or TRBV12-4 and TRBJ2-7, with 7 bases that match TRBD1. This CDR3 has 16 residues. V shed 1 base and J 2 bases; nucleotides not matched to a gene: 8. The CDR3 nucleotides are TGTGCCAGCAGTTTAGGCGACAGGGTAAGAACCTACGAGCAGTACTTC. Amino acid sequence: CASSLGDRVRTYEQYF.

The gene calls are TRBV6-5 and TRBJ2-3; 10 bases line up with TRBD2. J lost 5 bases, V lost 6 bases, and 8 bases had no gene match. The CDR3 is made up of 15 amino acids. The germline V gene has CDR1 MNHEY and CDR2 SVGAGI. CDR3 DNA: TGTGCCAGCAGGTCAAGCGGGAGGGGGGGAGATACGCAGTATTTT. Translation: CASRSSGRGGDTQYF.

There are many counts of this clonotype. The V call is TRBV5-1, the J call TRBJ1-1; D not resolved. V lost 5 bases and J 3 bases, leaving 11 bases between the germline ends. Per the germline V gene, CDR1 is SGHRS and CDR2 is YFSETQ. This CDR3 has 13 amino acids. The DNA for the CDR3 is TGCGCCAGCAGGTTCGGCGGGTACACTGAAGCTTTCTTT. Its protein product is CASRFGGYTEAFF.

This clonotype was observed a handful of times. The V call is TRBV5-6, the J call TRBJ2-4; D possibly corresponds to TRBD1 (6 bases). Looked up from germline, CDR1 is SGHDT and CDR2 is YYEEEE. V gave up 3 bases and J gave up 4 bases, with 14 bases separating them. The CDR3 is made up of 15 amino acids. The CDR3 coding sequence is TGTGCCAGCAGCTCTAAAGACAGGAATAAAAACATTCAGTACTTC. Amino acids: CASSSKDRNKNIQYF. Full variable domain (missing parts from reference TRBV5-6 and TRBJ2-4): DAGVTQSPTHLIKTRGQQVTLRCSPKSGHDTVSWYQQALGQGPQFIFQYYEEEERQRGNFPDRFSGHQFPNYSSELNVNALLLGDSALYLCASSSKDRNKNIQYFGAGTRLSVL.

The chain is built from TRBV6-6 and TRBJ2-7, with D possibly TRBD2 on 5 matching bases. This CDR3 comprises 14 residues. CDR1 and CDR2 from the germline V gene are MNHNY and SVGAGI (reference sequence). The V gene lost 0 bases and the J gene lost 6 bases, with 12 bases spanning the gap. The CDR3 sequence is CASSYSDSGVEQYF. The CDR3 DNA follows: TGTGCCAGCAGTTACTCGGACTCTGGGGTCGAGCAGTACTTC.

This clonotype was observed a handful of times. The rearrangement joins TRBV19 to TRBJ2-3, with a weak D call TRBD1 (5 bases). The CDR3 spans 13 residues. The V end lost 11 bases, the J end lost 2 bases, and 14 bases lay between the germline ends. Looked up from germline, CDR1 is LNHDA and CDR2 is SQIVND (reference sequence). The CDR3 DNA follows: TGTGCCGCTTCCACAGGTCCCACAGATACGCAGTATTTT. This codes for CAASTGPTDTQYF.

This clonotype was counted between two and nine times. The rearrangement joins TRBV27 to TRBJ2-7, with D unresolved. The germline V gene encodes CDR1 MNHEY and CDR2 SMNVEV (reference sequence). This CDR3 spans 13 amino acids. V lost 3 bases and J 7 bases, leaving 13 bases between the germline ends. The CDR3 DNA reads TGTGCCAGCAGTTTTGGTAAACTTTGGGAGCAGTACTTC. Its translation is CASSFGKLWEQYF.

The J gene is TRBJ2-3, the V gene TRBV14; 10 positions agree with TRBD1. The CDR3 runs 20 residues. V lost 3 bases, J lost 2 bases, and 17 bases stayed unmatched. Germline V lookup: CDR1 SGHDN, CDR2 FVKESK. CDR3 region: CASSQTSTGTGVYTTDTQYF. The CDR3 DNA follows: TGTGCCAGCAGCCAGACCTCAACCGGGACAGGGGTTTATACCACAGATACGCAGTATTTT.

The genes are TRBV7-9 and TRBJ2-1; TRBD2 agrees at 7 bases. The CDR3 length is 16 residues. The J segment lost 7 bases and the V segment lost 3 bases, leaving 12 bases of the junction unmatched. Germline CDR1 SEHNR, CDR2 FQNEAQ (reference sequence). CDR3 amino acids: CASSFSPGPGGNEQFF. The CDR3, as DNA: TGTGCCAGCAGCTTTAGCCCGGGACCCGGGGGGAATGAGCAGTTCTTC.

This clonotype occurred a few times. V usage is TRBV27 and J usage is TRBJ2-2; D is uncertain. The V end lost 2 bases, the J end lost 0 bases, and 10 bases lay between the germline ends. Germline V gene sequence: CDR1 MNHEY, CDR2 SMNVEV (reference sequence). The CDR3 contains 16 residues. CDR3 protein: CASSLRPHANTGELFF. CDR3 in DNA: TGTGCCAGCAGTTTAAGGCCCCACGCGAACACCGGGGAGCTGTTTTTT.

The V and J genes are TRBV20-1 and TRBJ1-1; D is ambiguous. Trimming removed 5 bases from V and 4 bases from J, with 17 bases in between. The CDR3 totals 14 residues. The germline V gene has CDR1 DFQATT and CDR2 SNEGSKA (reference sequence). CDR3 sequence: CSAHGMGSRTEAFF. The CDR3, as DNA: TGCAGTGCTCACGGTATGGGGTCGCGCACTGAAGCTTTCTTT.

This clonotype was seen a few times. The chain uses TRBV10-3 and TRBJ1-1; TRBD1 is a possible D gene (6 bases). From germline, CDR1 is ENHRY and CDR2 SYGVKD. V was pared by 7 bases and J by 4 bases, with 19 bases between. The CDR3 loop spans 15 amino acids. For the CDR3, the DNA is TGTGCCATCACCCCCGACCAGGGCAGGGGCACTGAAGCTTTCTTT. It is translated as CAITPDQGRGTEAFF.

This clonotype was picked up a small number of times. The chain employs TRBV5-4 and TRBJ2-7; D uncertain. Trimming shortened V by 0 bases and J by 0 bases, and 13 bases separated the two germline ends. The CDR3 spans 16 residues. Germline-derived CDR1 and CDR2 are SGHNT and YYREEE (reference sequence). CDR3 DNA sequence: TGTGCCAGCAGCTTGGGGGCTGGGCGCTTCTCCTACGAGCAGTACTTC. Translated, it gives CASSLGAGRFSYEQYF.

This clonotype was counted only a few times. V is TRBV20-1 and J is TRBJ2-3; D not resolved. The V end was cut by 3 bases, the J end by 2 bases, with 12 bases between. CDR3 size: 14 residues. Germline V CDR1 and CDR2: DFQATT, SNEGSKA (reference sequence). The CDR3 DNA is TGCAGTGCTAGTGGGTCCAGTGCCACAGATACGCAGTATTTT. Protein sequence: CSASGSSATDTQYF.

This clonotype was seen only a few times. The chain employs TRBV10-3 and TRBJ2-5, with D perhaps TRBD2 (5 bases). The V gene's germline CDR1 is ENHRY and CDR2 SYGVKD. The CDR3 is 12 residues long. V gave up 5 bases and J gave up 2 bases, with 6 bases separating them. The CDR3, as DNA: TGTGCCATCAGTAGAGGGCAAGAGACCCAGTACTTC. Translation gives CAISRGQETQYF.

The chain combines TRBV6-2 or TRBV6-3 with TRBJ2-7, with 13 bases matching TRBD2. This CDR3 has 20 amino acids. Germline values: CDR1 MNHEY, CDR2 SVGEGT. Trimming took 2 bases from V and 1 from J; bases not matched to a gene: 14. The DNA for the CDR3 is TGTGCCAGCAGTTACCCTAGACTAGCGGGAGGCAACTCGAAATCCTACGAGCAGTACTTC. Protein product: CASSYPRLAGGNSKSYEQYF.

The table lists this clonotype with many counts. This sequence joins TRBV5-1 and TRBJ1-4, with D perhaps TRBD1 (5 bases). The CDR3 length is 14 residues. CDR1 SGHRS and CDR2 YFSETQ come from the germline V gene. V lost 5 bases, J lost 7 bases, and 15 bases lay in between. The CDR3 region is CASSLGPAGEKLFF. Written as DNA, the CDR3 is TGCGCCAGCAGTCTGGGACCGGCAGGTGAAAAACTGTTTTTT.

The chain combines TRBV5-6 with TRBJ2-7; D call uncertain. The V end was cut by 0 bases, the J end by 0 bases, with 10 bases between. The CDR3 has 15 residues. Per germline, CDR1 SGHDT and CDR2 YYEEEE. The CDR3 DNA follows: TGTGCCAGCAGCTTGGTCCACACTCACTCCTACGAGCAGTACTTC. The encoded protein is CASSLVHTHSYEQYF.

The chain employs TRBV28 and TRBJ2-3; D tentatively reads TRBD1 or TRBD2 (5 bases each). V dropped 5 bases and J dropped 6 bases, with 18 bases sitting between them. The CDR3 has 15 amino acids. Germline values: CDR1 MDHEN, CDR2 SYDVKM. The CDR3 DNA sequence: TGTGCCAGCAGTCAGGATTCCTCGAGGGGTGATACGCAGTATTTT. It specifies CASSQDSSRGDTQYF.

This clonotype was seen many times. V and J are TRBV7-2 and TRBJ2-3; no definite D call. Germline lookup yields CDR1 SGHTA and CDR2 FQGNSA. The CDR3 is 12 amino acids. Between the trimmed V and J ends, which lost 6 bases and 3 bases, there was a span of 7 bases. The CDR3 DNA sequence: TGTGCCAGCAGTTTCCGAACAGATACGCAGTATTTT. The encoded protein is CASSFRTDTQYF. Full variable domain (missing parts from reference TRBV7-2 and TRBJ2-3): GAGVSQSPSNKVTEKGKDVELRCDPISGHTALYWYRQSLGQGLEFLIYFQGNSAPDKSGLPSDRFSAERTGGSVSTLTIQRTQQEDSAVYLCASSFRTDTQYFGPGTRLTVL.

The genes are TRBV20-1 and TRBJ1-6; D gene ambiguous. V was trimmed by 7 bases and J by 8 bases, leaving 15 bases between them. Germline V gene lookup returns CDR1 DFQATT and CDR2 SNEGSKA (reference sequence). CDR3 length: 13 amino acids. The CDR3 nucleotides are TGCAGTGTTCAAAACACCGAACATTCACCCCTCCACTTT. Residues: CSVQNTEHSPLHF.

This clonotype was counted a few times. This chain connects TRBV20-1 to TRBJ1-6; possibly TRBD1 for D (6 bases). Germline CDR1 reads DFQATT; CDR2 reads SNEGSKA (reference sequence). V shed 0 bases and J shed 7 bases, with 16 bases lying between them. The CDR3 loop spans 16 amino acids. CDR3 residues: CSARDTRQVRNSPLHF. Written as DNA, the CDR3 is TGCAGTGCTAGAGATACTAGACAGGTTCGAAATTCACCCCTCCACTTT.

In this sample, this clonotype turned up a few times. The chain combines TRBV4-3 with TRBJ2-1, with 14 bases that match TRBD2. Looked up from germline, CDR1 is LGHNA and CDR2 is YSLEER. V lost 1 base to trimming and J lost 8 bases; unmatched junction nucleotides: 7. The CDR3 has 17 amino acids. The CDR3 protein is CASSQGRLAGGIDEQFF. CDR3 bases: TGCGCCAGCAGCCAAGGGCGACTAGCGGGAGGGATCGATGAGCAGTTCTTC.

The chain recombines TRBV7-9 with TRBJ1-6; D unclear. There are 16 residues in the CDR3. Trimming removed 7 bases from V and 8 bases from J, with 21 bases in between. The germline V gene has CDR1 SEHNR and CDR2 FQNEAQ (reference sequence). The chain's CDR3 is CASTPGAGPADSPLHF. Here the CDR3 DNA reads TGTGCCAGCACCCCGGGAGCGGGTCCCGCTGATTCACCCCTCCACTTT.

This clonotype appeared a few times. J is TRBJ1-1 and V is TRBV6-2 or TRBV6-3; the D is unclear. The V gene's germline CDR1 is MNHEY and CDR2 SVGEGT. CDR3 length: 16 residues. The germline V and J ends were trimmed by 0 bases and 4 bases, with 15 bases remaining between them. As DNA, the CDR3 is TGTGCCAGCAGTTACTCGTCGTCAGCTTGGGGCACTGAAGCTTTCTTT. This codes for CASSYSSSAWGTEAFF.

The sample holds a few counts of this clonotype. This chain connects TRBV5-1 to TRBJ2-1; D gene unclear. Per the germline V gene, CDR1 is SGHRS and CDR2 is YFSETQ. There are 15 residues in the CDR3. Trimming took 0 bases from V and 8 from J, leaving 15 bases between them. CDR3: CASSLEVPIFDEQFF. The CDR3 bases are TGCGCCAGCAGCTTGGAGGTACCGATTTTCGATGAGCAGTTCTTC.

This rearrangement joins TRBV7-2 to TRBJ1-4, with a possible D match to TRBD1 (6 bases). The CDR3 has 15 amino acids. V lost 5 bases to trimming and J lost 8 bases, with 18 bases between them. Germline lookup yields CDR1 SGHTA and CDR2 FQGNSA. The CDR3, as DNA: TGTGCCAGCAGCCCGGCGGGGGGCACGGGGGAAAAACTGTTTTTT. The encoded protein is CASSPAGGTGEKLFF.

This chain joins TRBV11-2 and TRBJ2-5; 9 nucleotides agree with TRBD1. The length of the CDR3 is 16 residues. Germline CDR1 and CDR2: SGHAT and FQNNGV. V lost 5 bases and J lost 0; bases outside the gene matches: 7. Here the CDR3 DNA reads TGTGCCAGCAGCCCCCGGACAGGGGACAACCAAGAGACCCAGTACTTC. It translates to CASSPRTGDNQETQYF.

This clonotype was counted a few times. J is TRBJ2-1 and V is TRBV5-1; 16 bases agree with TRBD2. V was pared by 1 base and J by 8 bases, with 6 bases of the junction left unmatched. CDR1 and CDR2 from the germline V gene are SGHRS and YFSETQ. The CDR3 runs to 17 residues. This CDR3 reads CASSLSGTSGGEYEQFF. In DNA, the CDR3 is TGCGCCAGCAGCTTGTCCGGGACTAGCGGGGGGGAGTATGAGCAGTTCTTC.